This is a list of T cell receptor beta chains from one sample in a study of T cell responses to AZD1222 COVID-19 vaccine. Some clones are missing from TCRdb's copy, which holds only in-frame ones; the method was immunoSEQ multiplex PCR. The repertoire includes about 170,000 clones, about 92% of them detected once, and approximately 4% sits in the top ten. This specimen was peripheral blood, taken on day 0 of AZD1222 vaccination. The receptors originated from an adult in good health. CDR3s include the opening cysteine and the closing phenylalanine or tryptophan. The D gene is left open where the match is weak. Only some rows state a clone size, as once, few, many or a class for expanded clones.

NA	TRBV7-6	NA	TRBJ1-1	CASSLWNMNTEAFF	TGTGCCAGCAGCTTATGGAATATGAACACTGAAGCTTTCTTT
NA	TRBV5-4	NA	TRBJ1-3	CASSLGGRGGNTIYF	TGTGCCAGCAGCTTGGGGGGGCGTGGCGGAAACACCATATATTTT
TRBD1	TRBV5-6	once	TRBJ1-1	CATGQGARVIAFF	TGTGCCACGGGACAGGGGGCGCGAGTTATAGCTTTCTTT
TRBD1	TRBV6-5	NA	TRBJ1-5	CASLQGSAPQHF	TGTGCCAGTTTACAGGGGTCAGCGCCCCAGCATTTT
TRBD1	TRBV5-1	NA	TRBJ1-2	CASSLDRGSNYGYTF	TGCGCCAGCAGCTTGGACAGGGGATCTAACTATGGCTACACCTTC
NA	TRBV30	NA	TRBJ2-7	CAWSQPGVGEQYF	TGTGCCTGGAGTCAGCCGGGGGTAGGTGAGCAGTACTTC
TRBD1	TRBV19	NA	TRBJ1-4	CASSTDRAPTNEKLFF	TGTGCCAGTAGTACAGACAGGGCTCCAACTAATGAAAAACTGTTTTTT
NA	TRBV2	NA	TRBJ2-6	CASSGNLGANVLTF	TGTGCCAGCAGTGGGAATCTGGGGGCCAACGTCCTGACTTTC
NA	TRBV9	NA	TRBJ1-2	CASSASTGLNYGYTF	TGTGCCAGCAGCGCTTCCACGGGACTGAACTATGGCTACACCTTC
NA	TRBV11-2	NA	TRBJ2-5	CASSSRPRGTAQETQYF	TGTGCCAGCAGCTCAAGACCACGCGGGACTGCCCAAGAGACCCAGTACTTC
TRBD2	TRBV10-2	NA	TRBJ2-2	CASVAGGPHGELFF	TGCGCCAGCGTAGCGGGAGGGCCTCACGGGGAGCTGTTTTTT
NA	TRBV4-2	once	TRBJ1-2	CASSQDPTGTNYGYTF	TGTGCCAGCAGCCAAGATCCCACAGGGACAAACTATGGCTACACCTTC
NA	TRBV10-2	NA	TRBJ1-1	CASSELTGIEAFF	TGCGCCAGCAGTGAGTTGACGGGTATCGAAGCTTTCTTT
NA	TRBV5-1	NA	TRBJ1-4	CASSLGRETLNEKLFF	TGCGCCAGCAGCTTAGGGAGGGAGACGCTTAATGAAAAACTGTTTTTT
TRBD1	TRBV7-6	NA	TRBJ2-7	CARRDREDEQYF	TGTGCCAGGAGGGACAGGGAGGACGAGCAGTACTTC
NA	TRBV11-2	NA	TRBJ2-1	CASSLSGLEWNNEQFF	TGTGCCAGCAGCTTATCGGGTCTAGAGTGGAACAATGAGCAGTTCTTC